Listed below are T cell receptor beta chains from one sample, sequenced in a study of shared clonotypes between healthy human individuals. Data came from immunoSEQ multiplex PCR; TCRdb stores just in-frame clones and leaves some out. The sample lists 800,000 to 1,200,000 clones, more than 75% seen once, with 0.52% in the top ten. Sequencing used memory CD4+ T cells from PBMCs. The receptors were sampled from a man aged 18 to 35 in good health. Some clones in this sample may be carry-over from other donors' samples. Both conserved end residues are part of each CDR3. The order of the fields is V gene, J gene, clone size, D gene, CDR3 DNA, CDR3 protein. D genes are given only for firm matches. Not every row has a clone size; where given, it reads once, few, many or a size class.

v_call: TRBV5-1
j_call: TRBJ2-1
clone_size: .
d_call: .
cdr3_nt: TGCGCCAGCAGCTTGGAAGGGACCTACAATGAGCAGTTCTTC
cdr3_aa: CASSLEGTYNEQFF

v_call: TRBV5-6
j_call: TRBJ1-2
clone_size: once
d_call: TRBD1
cdr3_nt: TGTGCCAGCAGCTTGAGAGACAGGGGGCTTCGGGGCACCTTC
cdr3_aa: CASSLRDRGLRGTF

v_call: TRBV29-1
j_call: TRBJ2-1
clone_size: .
d_call: .
cdr3_nt: TGCAGCGTTGAGGCACTAACAAGGGAAAACAATGAGCAGTTCTTC
cdr3_aa: CSVEALTRENNEQFF

v_call: TRBV7-2
j_call: TRBJ2-7
clone_size: .
d_call: TRBD1
cdr3_nt: TGTGCCAGCAGCTTAGGCGCAGGGGGCGCTAACGAGCAGTACTTC
cdr3_aa: CASSLGAGGANEQYF

v_call: TRBV14
j_call: TRBJ1-1
clone_size: many
d_call: TRBD1
cdr3_nt: TGTGCCAGCAGGAAGACAGGGGGCCGGGGCACTGAAGCTTTCTTT
cdr3_aa: CASRKTGGRGTEAFF

v_call: TRBV7-9
j_call: TRBJ2-2
clone_size: .
d_call: .
cdr3_nt: TGTGCCAGCAGCCCAGGGGCGCTTACCACCGGGGAGCTGTTTTTT
cdr3_aa: CASSPGALTTGELFF

v_call: TRBV28
j_call: TRBJ1-5
clone_size: .
d_call: .
cdr3_nt: TGTGCCAGCAGTCCCCGGACGGATAGCAATCAGCCCCAGCATTTT
cdr3_aa: CASSPRTDSNQPQHF

v_call: TRBV7-6
j_call: TRBJ1-6
clone_size: .
d_call: .
cdr3_nt: TGTGCCAGCAGCTTAAGGACGGATAATTCACCCCTCCACTTT
cdr3_aa: CASSLRTDNSPLHF

v_call: TRBV7-9
j_call: TRBJ1-1
clone_size: few
d_call: TRBD1
cdr3_nt: TGTGCCAGCAGCCCTCGACAGGGGGGGAACACTGAAGCTTTCTTT
cdr3_aa: CASSPRQGGNTEAFF

v_call: TRBV5-1
j_call: TRBJ2-5
clone_size: .
d_call: TRBD2
cdr3_nt: TGCGCCAGCAGTCTACCCCGAGGACTAGCGGGACTCCGACAAGAGACCCAGTACTTC
cdr3_aa: CASSLPRGLAGLRQETQYF

v_call: TRBV19
j_call: TRBJ1-1
clone_size: .
d_call: .
cdr3_nt: TGTGCCAGTAGAAAGGACCGATGGAACACTGAAGCTTTCTTT
cdr3_aa: CASRKDRWNTEAFF

v_call: TRBV5-1
j_call: TRBJ1-4
clone_size: .
d_call: TRBD1
cdr3_nt: TGCGCCAGCAGCGCGGGACAGCTAAATGAAAAACTGTTTTTT
cdr3_aa: CASSAGQLNEKLFF

v_call: TRBV20-1
j_call: TRBJ2-4
clone_size: few
d_call: .
cdr3_nt: TGCAGTGCCCAACTTTCCCCGATTCAGTACTTC
cdr3_aa: CSAQLSPIQYF

v_call: TRBV7-2
j_call: TRBJ1-2
clone_size: .
d_call: .
cdr3_nt: TGTGCCAGCACACAGATTGGGCGAGGCGGCTACACCTTC
cdr3_aa: CASTQIGRGGYTF

v_call: TRBV19
j_call: TRBJ1-2
clone_size: few
d_call: .
cdr3_nt: TGTGCCAGTAGGTCTTACGACTATGGCTACACCTTC
cdr3_aa: CASRSYDYGYTF

v_call: TRBV2
j_call: TRBJ2-3
clone_size: .
d_call: .
cdr3_nt: TGTGCCAGCAGACTTTACGCAGTTCGCACAGATACGCAGTATTTT
cdr3_aa: CASRLYAVRTDTQYF

v_call: TRBV7-9
j_call: TRBJ1-3
clone_size: .
d_call: .
cdr3_nt: TGTGCCAGCAGCCTCGGAGTAAGCAACTCTGGAAACACCATATATTTT
cdr3_aa: CASSLGVSNSGNTIYF

v_call: TRBV5-1
j_call: TRBJ2-3
clone_size: .
d_call: TRBD2
cdr3_nt: TGCGCCAGCAGTTCGGTCACTAGCGGGTCAGATACGCAGTATTTT
cdr3_aa: CASSSVTSGSDTQYF

v_call: TRBV4-1
j_call: TRBJ1-1
clone_size: .
d_call: .
cdr3_nt: TGCGCCAGCAGCCAAGGGGCCGCAAACCTCGACACTGAAGCTTTCTTT
cdr3_aa: CASSQGAANLDTEAFF

v_call: TRBV7-2
j_call: TRBJ1-1
clone_size: once
d_call: TRBD1
cdr3_nt: TGTGCCAGCAGCCTGACAGGGTCTCCGGGTACTGAAGCTTTCTTT
cdr3_aa: CASSLTGSPGTEAFF

v_call: TRBV5-1
j_call: TRBJ2-1
clone_size: .
d_call: .
cdr3_nt: TGCGCCAGCAGCTTGGCGGGGCAGAGCTCCTACAATGAGCAGTTCTTC
cdr3_aa: CASSLAGQSSYNEQFF

v_call: TRBV5-1
j_call: TRBJ1-4
clone_size: .
d_call: .
cdr3_nt: TGCGCCAGCAGCTTACGGAACGGGGATGAAAAACTGTTTTTT
cdr3_aa: CASSLRNGDEKLFF

v_call: TRBV11-2
j_call: TRBJ2-7
clone_size: many
d_call: .
cdr3_nt: TGTGCCAGCAGCTCTCAAGAAATCTACGAGCAGTACTTC
cdr3_aa: CASSSQEIYEQYF

v_call: TRBV28
j_call: TRBJ1-1
clone_size: .
d_call: TRBD1
cdr3_nt: TGTGCCAGCAGTTCCTCCATGGGGACAGGATACGGTGAAGCTTTCTTT
cdr3_aa: CASSSSMGTGYGEAFF

v_call: TRBV5-1
j_call: TRBJ2-1
clone_size: .
d_call: .
cdr3_nt: TGCGCCAGCAGCTTGGCGGGCCCCTCTTCGGGTGAGCAGTTCTTC
cdr3_aa: CASSLAGPSSGEQFF

v_call: TRBV28
j_call: TRBJ1-1
clone_size: .
d_call: .
cdr3_nt: TGTGCCAGCAGTCTTGGGGGGTCCCTCTTTGAAGCTTTCTTT
cdr3_aa: CASSLGGSLFEAFF

v_call: TRBV6-5
j_call: TRBJ2-7
clone_size: .
d_call: TRBD1
cdr3_nt: TGTGCCAGCAGCAGACAGGGGCCATACGAGCAGTACTTC
cdr3_aa: CASSRQGPYEQYF

v_call: TRBV6-4
j_call: TRBJ1-2
clone_size: .
d_call: TRBD1
cdr3_nt: TGTGCCATCACAGGGGACTATGGCTACACCTTC
cdr3_aa: CAITGDYGYTF

v_call: TRBV27
j_call: TRBJ2-1
clone_size: .
d_call: .
cdr3_nt: TGTGCCAGCAGTTGGGCGGGCTCCTCCGGAAATGAGCAGTTCTTC
cdr3_aa: CASSWAGSSGNEQFF

v_call: TRBV2
j_call: TRBJ2-3
clone_size: .
d_call: TRBD2
cdr3_nt: TGTGCCGGACAACTAGCGGGAGGCCCCACAGATACGCAGTATTTT
cdr3_aa: CAGQLAGGPTDTQYF

v_call: TRBV4-3
j_call: TRBJ2-2
clone_size: .
d_call: .
cdr3_nt: TGCGCCAGCAGAGGTTTCTGGGGCAGAGAGGGCACCGGGGAGCTGTTTTTT
cdr3_aa: CASRGFWGREGTGELFF

v_call: TRBV7-2
j_call: TRBJ2-3
clone_size: .
d_call: .
cdr3_nt: TGTGCCAGCAGCTTAGTTAGAGGAACAGATACGCAGTATTTT
cdr3_aa: CASSLVRGTDTQYF

v_call: TRBV6-1
j_call: TRBJ1-1
clone_size: once
d_call: .
cdr3_nt: TGTGCCAGCAGTGATGGCCGCAACTTAGGGGACACTGAAGCTTTCTTT
cdr3_aa: CASSDGRNLGDTEAFF

v_call: TRBV19
j_call: TRBJ2-5
clone_size: .
d_call: TRBD2
cdr3_nt: TGTGCCAGTAGTAATACGGGACTAGCCATGTTAGAGACCCAGTACTTC
cdr3_aa: CASSNTGLAMLETQYF

v_call: TRBV5-1
j_call: TRBJ2-7
clone_size: .
d_call: .
cdr3_nt: TGCGCCAGCAGCCCCCAGTGGGGTCCCTACGAGCAGTACTTC
cdr3_aa: CASSPQWGPYEQYF

v_call: TRBV28
j_call: TRBJ2-5
clone_size: .
d_call: .
cdr3_nt: TGTGCCAGCAGTTTAACCCTCGCTAGGGTGGGGACCCAGTACTTC
cdr3_aa: CASSLTLARVGTQYF

v_call: TRBV15
j_call: TRBJ1-5
clone_size: .
d_call: .
cdr3_nt: TGTGCCACCAGCAGAGATCGGGGAAATCAGCCCCAGCATTTT
cdr3_aa: CATSRDRGNQPQHF

v_call: TRBV25-1
j_call: TRBJ1-3
clone_size: .
d_call: .
cdr3_nt: TGTGCCAGCTCCCGTATAGGAAACACCATATATTTT
cdr3_aa: CASSRIGNTIYF

v_call: TRBV28
j_call: TRBJ2-3
clone_size: .
d_call: TRBD2
cdr3_nt: TGTGCCAGCAGCCCCGCCGGGGGGAAGGATACGCAGTATTTT
cdr3_aa: CASSPAGGKDTQYF

v_call: TRBV28
j_call: TRBJ1-5
clone_size: .
d_call: TRBD1
cdr3_nt: TGTGCCAGCAGTTTTGGGGGGACAGCTAATCAGCCCCAGCATTTT
cdr3_aa: CASSFGGTANQPQHF

v_call: TRBV6-1
j_call: TRBJ2-2
clone_size: once
d_call: .
cdr3_nt: TGTGCCAGCGGCGGAGCGAACACCGGGGAGCTGTTTTTT
cdr3_aa: CASGGANTGELFF

v_call: TRBV28
j_call: TRBJ2-1
clone_size: .
d_call: .
cdr3_nt: TGTGCCAGCAGTTCAGCGGAGCTAACCTACAATGAGCAGTTCTTC
cdr3_aa: CASSSAELTYNEQFF